This entry lists 21 T cell receptor beta chains sequenced from one sample in a study of blood T cell repertoires in COVID-19. Only in-frame clones appear in the TCRdb table, and some are missing; sequencing was by immunoSEQ multiplex PCR. The sample yields a few hundred thousand clones, about 91% seen once. Sequenced: peripheral blood. The receptors were gathered from a woman in her twenties or thirties with COVID-19, enrolled during active disease.

The chain combines TRBV11-3 with TRBJ2-5; D perhaps matches TRBD1 (5 bases). The length of the CDR3 is 15 residues. Germline V CDR1 and CDR2: SGHNT, YENEEA. With 1 base removed from V and 5 bases from J, the gap between germline ends came to 14 bases. The CDR3 nucleotides are TGTGCCAGCAGCTTAGGTCCCAGGGTTGGTGAGACCCAGTACTTC. As protein: CASSLGPRVGETQYF.

V and J are TRBV6-5 and TRBJ2-7; D gene uncertain. Per germline, CDR1 MNHEY and CDR2 SVGAGI. The CDR3 is 15 residues long. The V end was cut by 5 bases, the J end by 2 bases, with 16 bases between. The CDR3 protein is CASSNGRVLAYEQYF. The CDR3 region has the DNA TGTGCCAGCAGTAATGGCCGGGTCCTTGCCTACGAGCAGTACTTC.

The chain employs TRBV19 and TRBJ1-4; 10 nucleotides align to TRBD1. The germline V gene has CDR1 LNHDA and CDR2 SQIVND (reference sequence). CDR3 size: 17 residues. V was clipped by 6 bases and J by 6 bases; unmatched bases: 13. The DNA of the CDR3 is TGTGCCAGTAGGGTTTACCCCGGGACAGGGGTCGATGAAAAACTGTTTTTT. Protein product: CASRVYPGTGVDEKLFF. The full variable domain, in which reference TRBV19 and TRBJ1-4 provide the parts outside the CDR3, is DGGITQSPKYLFRKEGQNVTLSCEQNLNHDAMYWYRQDPGQGLRLIYYSQIVNDFQKGDIAEGYSVSREKKESFPLTVTSAQKNPTAFYLCASRVYPGTGVDEKLFFGSGTQLSVL.

The V call is TRBV7-8, the J call TRBJ1-1, with D possibly being TRBD1 (6 bases). Germline V gene lookup returns CDR1 SGHVS and CDR2 FQNEAQ. V lost 1 base and J lost 8, with 14 bases in between. The CDR3 length is 14 residues. In DNA, the CDR3 is TGTGCCAGCAGCTTAGGGCACCCTGACAGGGAAGCTTTCTTT. Its translation: CASSLGHPDREAFF. Based on the CDR3 plus reference TRBV7-8 and TRBJ1-1, the full variable domain is GAGVSQSPRYKVAKRGQDVALRCDPISGHVSLFWYQQALGQGPEFLTYFQNEAQLDKSGLPSDRFFAERPEGSVSTLKIQRTQQEDSAVYLCASSLGHPDREAFFGQGTRLTVV.

The rearrangement joins TRBV7-2 to TRBJ2-1; 9 bases fit TRBD1. Germline V lookup: CDR1 SGHTA, CDR2 FQGNSA. The V gene end was trimmed by 1 base and the J gene end by 0 bases; junction bases not matched to a gene: 7. CDR3 length: 18 amino acids. The CDR3 nucleotides read TGTGCCAGCAGCTTAGAGAGGACAGGGGCCCTCTCCTACAATGAGCAGTTCTTC. Amino acid sequence: CASSLERTGALSYNEQFF.

This rearrangement joins TRBV6-5 to TRBJ1-4; 9 nucleotides agree with TRBD1. Germline loops: CDR1 MNHEY, CDR2 SVGAGI. The trim removed 6 bases at V and 6 bases at J, leaving 8 bases unmatched. The CDR3 is made up of 15 amino acids. Written as DNA, the CDR3 is TGTGCCAGCAGGAGCCGGGACAGGGCGGATGAAAAACTGTTTTTT. Protein product: CASRSRDRADEKLFF.

This clone was seen once. The identical CDR3 is also encoded by other nucleotide sequences in the sample. The chain joins TRBV5-1 to TRBJ1-5, with 9 bases identical to TRBD1. In germline, CDR1 is SGHRS, CDR2 YFSETQ. V shed 4 bases and J 0 bases; nucleotides not matched to a gene: 2. The CDR3 loop spans 15 amino acids. The CDR3 is CASSRTGDSNQPQHF. The CDR3 DNA reads TGCGCCAGCAGCAGGACAGGGGATAGCAATCAGCCCCAGCATTTT.

The J gene is TRBJ1-2, the V gene TRBV28; a possible D gene is TRBD1 (5 bases). The germline V and J ends were trimmed by 5 bases and 8 bases, with 21 bases remaining between them. CDR3 length equals 15 residues. Germline V gives CDR1 MDHEN, CDR2 SYDVKM. The CDR3 nucleotides are TGTGCCAGCAGTCGCCCAGGACAAGGATTGGACGGCTACACCTTC. It translates to CASSRPGQGLDGYTF.

V gene TRBV29-1 combines with J gene TRBJ2-1; D is perhaps TRBD1 (7 bases). The CDR3 consists of 14 residues. V was pared by 0 bases and J by 7 bases, with 13 bases between. Germline assignment: CDR1 SQVTM and CDR2 ANQGSEA. CDR3 in DNA: TGCAGCGTTGAAGATCGGCAGGGGGGTAATGAGCAGTTCTTC. Amino acid sequence: CSVEDRQGGNEQFF.

This chain links TRBV28 with TRBJ2-7; D might be TRBD1 (5 bases). The length of the CDR3 is 14 residues. Trimming took off 2 bases at V and 6 bases at J, with 14 bases between the two ends. The germline V gene has CDR1 MDHEN and CDR2 SYDVKM. The CDR3 sequence is CASSLPAWGSEQYF. The CDR3 region has the DNA TGTGCCAGCAGTTTACCAGCATGGGGCTCCGAGCAGTACTTC.

The V gene is TRBV3-1 (or the pseudogene TRBV3-2), the J gene TRBJ2-6; 10 bases align to TRBD2. Trimming removed 1 base from V and 0 bases from J; junction bases left unmatched: 6. CDR3 length: 19 amino acids. Germline CDR1 LGHDT, CDR2 YNNKEL (reference sequence). The CDR3 here is CASSQGLAGFLSGANVLTF. The CDR3 region has the DNA TGTGCCAGCAGCCAAGGACTAGCGGGCTTTCTCTCTGGGGCCAACGTCCTGACTTTC.

This chain uses TRBV15 with TRBJ2-1; possibly TRBD2 for D (5 bases). CDR3 length equals 16 residues. Germline assignment: CDR1 LNHNV and CDR2 YYDKDF (reference sequence). V was trimmed by 3 bases and J by 6 bases, leaving 18 bases between them. The CDR3 here is CATSRRDYPPSNEQFF. The DNA of the CDR3 is TGTGCCACCAGCAGGCGAGACTATCCACCAAGCAATGAGCAGTTCTTC.

The genes are TRBV27 and TRBJ2-3; 7 bases are shared with TRBD2. The junction had 5 bases not matched to a gene; V was cut back by 2 bases and J by 6 bases. The CDR3 length is 14 residues. CDR1 and CDR2 (germline): MNHEY, SMNVEV (reference sequence). The CDR3 DNA is TGTGCCAGCAGTTTAATGGGGGGGTCGGATACGCAGTATTTT. It specifies CASSLMGGSDTQYF.

This rearrangement joins TRBV5-1 to TRBJ2-7; D perhaps matches TRBD2 (5 bases). Germline V gene lookup returns CDR1 SGHRS and CDR2 YFSETQ. V was clipped by 0 bases and J by 0 bases, with 10 bases between them. CDR3 length: 15 amino acids. The CDR3 coding sequence is TGCGCCAGCAGCTTGGCTCCGGGGAGCTCCTACGAGCAGTACGTC. Protein product: CASSLAPGSSYEQYV.

This clone appeared once. The rearrangement joins TRBV2 to TRBJ2-3; 7 nucleotides align to TRBD2. Trimming cost V 1 base and J 4 bases; bases outside gene matches: 5. The CDR3 length is 15 residues. Germline CDR1 reads SNHLY; CDR2 reads FYNNEI. The CDR3, as DNA: TGTGCCAGCAGTGAAGGAGCGGGGTTCCCAGATACGCAGTATTTT. Encoded protein: CASSEGAGFPDTQYF. Filled out from reference TRBV2 and TRBJ2-3, the complete variable domain reads EPEVTQTPSHQVTQMGQEVILRCVPISNHLYFYWYRQILGQKVEFLVSFYNNEISEKSEIFDDQFSVERPDGSNFTLKIRSTKLEDSAMYFCASSEGAGFPDTQYFGPGTRLTVL.

The chain carries TRBV10-1 and TRBJ2-3; TRBD1 matches 8 bases. Germline V gene data show CDR1 as WNHNN and CDR2 as SYGVQD (reference sequence). The CDR3 spans 13 residues. The junction had 5 bases not matched to a gene; V was cut back by 3 bases and J by 9 bases. For the CDR3, the DNA is TGCGCCAGCAGTGACGGACAGGGAAGCACGCAGTATTTT. This sequence encodes CASSDGQGSTQYF.

The chain is built from TRBV7-2 and TRBJ2-3; D gene unclear. Germline lookup yields CDR1 SGHTA and CDR2 FQGNSA. V shed 2 bases and J shed 2 bases, with 14 bases lying between them. This CDR3 region has 16 residues. The CDR3: CASSLRSRLPTDTQYF. The CDR3 coding sequence is TGTGCCAGCAGCTTACGGTCACGACTGCCCACAGATACGCAGTATTTT.

This rearrangement joins TRBV7-9 to TRBJ2-7; TRBD1 aligns across 8 bases. The trim removed 3 bases at V and 0 bases at J, leaving 1 base unmatched. CDR3 length: 14 residues. The V gene's germline CDR1 is SEHNR and CDR2 FQNEAQ (reference sequence). CDR3 DNA: TGTGCCAGCAGCTTCGGGACAGGCTCCTACGAGCAGTACTTC. Protein: CASSFGTGSYEQYF.

The gene calls are TRBV7-9 and TRBJ1-2, with a tentative D call TRBD1 (5 bases). Trimming took off 6 bases at V and 2 bases at J, with 25 bases between the two ends. CDR1 is SEHNR, CDR2 FQNEAQ, per germline (reference sequence). This CDR3 contains 18 residues. Here the CDR3 DNA reads TGTGCCAGCAGGCCTCCCTGGGGACTGGGCGAATTGAACTATGGCTACACCTTC. Residues: CASRPPWGLGELNYGYTF.

This clone was recorded only once. The gene calls are TRBV9 and TRBJ2-1; 10 nucleotides agree with TRBD2. The germline CDR1 and CDR2 sequences are SGDLS and YYNGEE. This CDR3 is built from 17 residues. J gave up 6 bases and V 4 bases, and 13 bases lay outside the gene matches. The chain's CDR3 is CASSPRSLAGAVNEQFF. Here the CDR3 DNA reads TGTGCCAGCAGCCCCCGTTCCCTAGCGGGAGCTGTCAATGAGCAGTTCTTC.

This chain connects TRBV4-1 to TRBJ2-3, with 11 bases fitting TRBD2. Germline CDR1 reads MGHRA; CDR2 reads YSYEKL. The CDR3 runs 16 residues. Unmatched junction bases numbered 3, after V lost 0 bases and J lost 4 bases. This CDR3 is CASSQEPSGRPDTQYF. CDR3 sequence (DNA): TGCGCCAGCAGCCAAGAACCTAGCGGGAGGCCAGATACGCAGTATTTT.